Below, 24 T cell receptor beta chains from the same sample are listed, as sequenced in a study of graft-versus-host responses after intestinal transplantation. Their target antigens are unknown. Assay: immunoSEQ multiplex PCR; the TCRdb copy retains only in-frame clones and omits some. The data hold over 65,000 clones, with under 95% observed a single time. Sequenced here: unstimulated CD8+ T cells sorted from spleen or lymph node cells, sampled before transplant. These receptors originate from a human donor who was the organ donor for an intestinal transplant.

The chain has TRBV7-9 and TRBJ2-7; TRBD1 aligns across 7 bases. Germline CDR1 reads SEHNR; CDR2 reads FQNEAQ (reference sequence). V trimming: 5 bases; J trimming: 7 bases; junction bases outside the gene matches: 20. The CDR3 is 17 amino acids. DNA for the CDR3: TGTGCCAGCAGCGTACACCTAATGGGACAGCAGCTACGGGAGCAGTACTTC. This sequence encodes CASSVHLMGQQLREQYF.

This clone has only a few counts. The CDR3, as DNA: TGTGCCAGCAGCTTGGGGGTGTCAGGGGGCTTCAATCAGCCCCAGCATTTT. It yields the protein CASSLGVSGGFNQPQHF. V gene TRBV5-6 combines with J gene TRBJ1-5, with TRBD1 matching 8 bases. The CDR3 has 17 amino acids. Germline-derived CDR1 and CDR2 are SGHDT and YYEEEE. The V segment lost 0 bases and the J segment 3 bases; nucleotides outside the gene matches: 8.

The CDR3: CASSTGHGGLDNEQFF. The CDR3 DNA sequence: TGTGCCAGCAGCACGGGGCATGGGGGTCTGGACAATGAGCAGTTCTTC. V and J are TRBV21-1 and TRBJ2-1. TRBV21-1 represents a pseudogene. The CDR3 length is 16 residues.

This clone was picked up one time. The junction does not match germline at one end; this may be a read error. The chain couples TRBV7-9 to TRBJ1-2; possible D gene TRBD1, 5 bases. CDR1 is SEHNR, CDR2 FQNEAQ, per germline (reference sequence). The CDR3 is made up of 11 amino acids. The CDR3 here is CASREDSRTSF. The CDR3 DNA reads TGTGCCAGCAGGGAAGACAGCCGCACCTCCTTC.

The V call is TRBV5-1, the J call TRBJ2-3; 11 positions match TRBD1. Germline lookup yields CDR1 SGHRS and CDR2 YFSETQ. CDR3 length equals 18 residues. Germline trimming cut 4 bases from V and 2 bases from J; bases unmatched to any gene: 12. CDR3 region: CASSGSWGQGVDTDTQYF. The CDR3, as DNA: TGCGCCAGCAGCGGTTCATGGGGACAGGGGGTAGACACAGATACGCAGTATTTT.

Here the CDR3 reads CASSVTPPGGPYSPLHF. Written as DNA, the CDR3 is TGCGCCAGCAGTGTGACCCCCCCAGGGGGCCCCTATTCACCCCTCCACTTT. This sequence joins TRBV10-2 and TRBJ1-6, with 8 bases matching TRBD1. V was clipped by 4 bases and J by 8 bases; unmatched bases: 13. The CDR3 has 17 residues. Germline V CDR1 and CDR2: WSHSY, SAAADI.

Notes on this clone: One junction end does not reproduce the germline sequence, and a read error may be involved. The chain has TRBV2 and TRBJ2-3; unclear D gene. This CDR3 is 14 amino acids long. The germline CDR1 and CDR2 sequences are SNHLY and FYNNEI. Here the CDR3 reads CASGDVRRTDTQYF. In DNA, the CDR3 is TGTGCCAGCGGTGATGTGCGGCGCACAGATACGCAGTATTTT.

This chain joins TRBV7-8 and TRBJ2-5; 10 nucleotides match TRBD1. Looked up from germline, CDR1 is SGHVS and CDR2 is FQNEAQ. Losses at the gene ends were 1 base for V and 5 bases for J; bases not matched to a gene: 10. The CDR3 covers 17 residues. CDR3 amino acids: CASSLEGQGTLKETQYF. Here the CDR3 DNA reads TGTGCCAGCAGCTTAGAGGGACAGGGGACATTGAAGGAGACCCAGTACTTC.

This clone was recorded a few times. Relative to the germline gene, one junction end is altered; a read error may explain this. The sample carries other DNA sequences with the same CDR3. The chain carries TRBV6-5 and TRBJ2-7; D is undetermined. The CDR3 totals 15 residues. The germline V gene encodes CDR1 MNHEY and CDR2 SVGAGI. CDR3 region: CASSYSGPGSYEQYF. CDR3 DNA: TGTGCCAGTAGTTACTCTGGGCCCGGGTCCTACGAGCAGTACTTC.

The chain has TRBV19 and TRBJ1-5; D uncertain. The germline V and J ends were trimmed by 7 bases and 0 bases, with 13 bases remaining between them. Germline CDR1 reads LNHDA; CDR2 reads SQIVND (reference sequence). The CDR3 is 15 amino acids. The CDR3 DNA follows: TGTGCCAGTACCGAAACCCAATATAGCAATCAGCCCCAGCATTTT. It is translated as CASTETQYSNQPQHF.

The rearrangement joins TRBV2 to TRBJ1-4; D might be TRBD1 (6 bases). This CDR3 has 15 amino acids. Germline-derived CDR1 and CDR2 are SNHLY and FYNNEI. The CDR3 nucleotides are TGTGCAAGCCGTCGGGGTGGACAGCTTAATGAAAAACTGTTTTTT. The encoded protein is CASRRGGQLNEKLFF.

The chain uses TRBV9 and TRBJ1-1; TRBD1 matches 10 bases. After removal of 0 bases from V and 4 bases from J, the junction contained 12 bases not matched to a gene. There are 18 residues in the CDR3. Germline V gives CDR1 SGDLS, CDR2 YYNGEE. The CDR3 loop reads CASSVDGGQGMGITEAFF. CDR3 DNA: TGTGCCAGCAGCGTAGATGGGGGACAGGGGATGGGTATCACTGAAGCTTTCTTT.

The V gene is TRBV6-5, the J gene TRBJ1-1; 10 bases agree with TRBD1. CDR3 length: 15 residues. Looked up from germline, CDR1 is MNHEY and CDR2 is SVGAGI. The V gene end was trimmed by 5 bases and the J gene end by 5 bases; junction bases not matched to a gene: 8. The CDR3 spells CASSLSGTGATEAFF. As DNA, the CDR3 is TGTGCCAGCAGTCTATCCGGGACAGGGGCGACTGAAGCTTTCTTT.

The gene calls are TRBV30 and TRBJ1-2, with TRBD1 as a possible D gene (5 bases). Deletions cut 0 bases from V and 0 bases from J, with 11 bases between. Germline V gene data show CDR1 as GTSNPN and CDR2 as SVGIG (reference sequence). The CDR3 runs to 15 residues. CDR3 sequence: CAWSVGQGSNYGYTF. The CDR3 DNA follows: TGTGCCTGGAGTGTTGGTCAGGGCTCTAACTATGGCTACACCTTC.

This chain uses TRBV19 with TRBJ2-2; 8 nucleotides match TRBD2. Trimming removed 9 bases from V and 1 base from J; junction bases left unmatched: 7. The CDR3 length is 15 residues. Germline loops: CDR1 LNHDA, CDR2 SQIVND (reference sequence). The CDR3 loop reads CARPRAGENTGELFF. The CDR3 nucleotides are TGTGCCAGACCCAGAGCGGGGGAGAACACCGGGGAGCTGTTTTTT.

The V and J genes are TRBV5-5 and TRBJ1-4; possible D gene TRBD1, 6 bases. This CDR3 is 15 amino acids long. The ends were cut back, 2 bases at V and 7 bases at J, with 15 bases in the middle. Germline CDR1 is SGHKS and CDR2 is YYEKEE (reference sequence). The CDR3 nucleotides are TGTGCCAGCAGCTTAGGGGGGATATTCGCTGAAAAACTGTTTTTT. This encodes CASSLGGIFAEKLFF.

This rearrangement joins TRBV27 to TRBJ1-5, with D possibly being TRBD1 (5 bases). This CDR3 comprises 14 residues. The V and J ends lost 7 bases and 5 bases respectively, with 15 bases between them. From germline, CDR1 is MNHEY and CDR2 SMNVEV (reference sequence). Written as DNA, the CDR3 is TGTGCCAGCAAGTCCCAACAGGCTTATCAGCCCCAGCATTTT. This codes for CASKSQQAYQPQHF.

The V and J genes are TRBV4-1 and TRBJ2-5; no reliable D call. The CDR3 contains 13 residues. The germline V gene encodes CDR1 MGHRA and CDR2 YSYEKL. The ends were cut back, 1 base at V and 4 bases at J, with 7 bases in the middle. CDR3 nucleotides: TGCGCCAGCAGCCAAGGCCTCTCAGAGACCCAGTACTTC. Encoded protein: CASSQGLSETQYF.

The chain is built from TRBV7-9 and TRBJ2-5; D unclear. V shed 3 bases and J shed 4 bases, with 3 bases lying between them. Germline V lookup: CDR1 SEHNR, CDR2 FQNEAQ (reference sequence). This CDR3 has 11 amino acids. Written as DNA, the CDR3 is TGTGCCAGCAGCTTCTTAGAGACCCAGTACTTC. Translating gives CASSFLETQYF.

J is TRBJ2-1 and V is TRBV5-1, with D possibly being TRBD2 (5 bases). Germline CDR1 reads SGHRS; CDR2 reads YFSETQ. The CDR3 extends over 15 amino acids. V was trimmed by 0 bases and J by 8 bases, leaving 15 bases between them. CDR3 coding DNA: TGCGCCAGCAGCTTGGCCACGGCGGGTTCCGATGAGCAGTTCTTC. Its protein product is CASSLATAGSDEQFF. The variable domain in full, completed from reference TRBV5-1 and TRBJ2-1, reads KAGVTQTPRYLIKTRGQQVTLSCSPISGHRSVSWYQQTPGQGLQFLFEYFSETQRNKGNFPGRFSGRQFSNSRSEMNVSTLELGDSALYLCASSLATAGSDEQFFGPGTRLTVL.

The chain has TRBV2 and TRBJ2-7; TRBD1 or TRBD2 may be the D gene (6 bases each). Germline CDR1 reads SNHLY; CDR2 reads FYNNEI. Trimming cost V 7 bases and J 0 bases, with 7 bases left between them. This CDR3 has 12 residues. Here the CDR3 DNA reads TGTGCCAGCAAGGGGGGCTCCTACGAGCAGTACTTC. As protein: CASKGGSYEQYF.

V is TRBV4-1 and J is TRBJ2-3; no definite D call. The CDR3 spans 12 residues. Per the germline V gene, CDR1 is MGHRA and CDR2 is YSYEKL. V was trimmed by 2 bases and J by 9 bases, leaving 9 bases between them. CDR3 nucleotide sequence: TGCGCCAGCAGCCAAACAGCTTACACGCAGTATTTT. Its translation is CASSQTAYTQYF.

V usage is TRBV27 and J usage is TRBJ2-3; tentatively, D is TRBD2 (7 bases). This CDR3 is 15 amino acids long. Trimming cost V 6 bases and J 8 bases, with 21 bases left between them. Germline V gives CDR1 MNHEY, CDR2 SMNVEV (reference sequence). CDR3 bases: TGTGCCAGCAGGGCGGGGGCTTCCTCGGGGTTTACGCAGTATTTT. Protein: CASRAGASSGFTQYF.

CDR3 bases: TGTGCCAGCAGCTTGGGAGCGAGGGACTACGAGCAGTACTTC. It yields the protein CASSLGARDYEQYF. V is TRBV5-6 and J is TRBJ2-7; D is possibly TRBD2 (5 bases). The CDR3 is 14 residues long. Deletions cut 0 bases from V and 3 bases from J, with 10 bases between. The germline CDR1 and CDR2 sequences are SGHDT and YYEEEE.